A single sample is the source of the 8 T cell receptor beta chains below, sequenced in a study of blood T cell repertoires in COVID-19. The protocol was immunoSEQ multiplex PCR, while the TCRdb copy is restricted to in-frame clones and leaves out a portion. The data show 40,000 or so clones, roughly 90% seen once. The sample taken for sequencing was peripheral blood. The receptors derive from a man aged 50 to 60 with active COVID-19.

This chain links TRBV19 with TRBJ2-7; a possible D gene is TRBD1 (6 bases). Germline V gene sequence: CDR1 LNHDA, CDR2 SQIVND (reference sequence). This CDR3 spans 13 amino acids. V lost 3 bases and J 5 bases, leaving 11 bases between the germline ends. In nucleotides, the CDR3 is TGTGCCAGTAGTATCGCGCAGGGGCACGAGCAGTACTTC. Amino acid sequence: CASSIAQGHEQYF.

This clone was seen just once. The chain links TRBV6-5 to TRBJ2-2, with D unclear. Germline values: CDR1 MNHEY, CDR2 SVGAGI. V lost 1 base and J lost 1, with 7 bases in between. The CDR3 loop spans 15 amino acids. DNA for the CDR3: TGTGCCAGCAGTTACTTGGCAAGGAACACCGGGGAGCTGTTTTTT. Translating gives CASSYLARNTGELFF.

In DNA, the CDR3 is TGTGCCTGGAGCTCGGTTAATCAGCCCCAGCATTTT. Its protein is CAWSSVNQPQHF. The chain recombines TRBV30 with TRBJ1-5; D remains ambiguous. V lost 3 bases and J 4 bases, leaving 7 bases between the germline ends. The CDR3 has 12 amino acids. Germline values: CDR1 GTSNPN, CDR2 SVGIG (reference sequence).

This chain connects TRBV4-1 to TRBJ2-4; TRBD1 aligns across 7 bases. The CDR3 is 19 residues long. The germline V gene encodes CDR1 MGHRA and CDR2 YSYEKL. V trimming: 4 bases; J trimming: 0 bases; junction bases outside the gene matches: 15. This CDR3 reads CASSPLGIYRGVAKNIQYF. The CDR3 DNA sequence: TGCGCCAGCAGCCCACTGGGGATCTACAGGGGTGTAGCCAAAAACATTCAGTACTTC.

This chain joins TRBV7-9 and TRBJ2-1, with a possible D match to TRBD1 (5 bases). The V end was cut by 0 bases, the J end by 5 bases, with 14 bases between. The CDR3 contains 16 residues. Per germline, CDR1 SEHNR and CDR2 FQNEAQ (reference sequence). CDR3 coding DNA: TGTGCCAGCAGCTTAGCGAGCAGGGTTTCCAACAATGAGCAGTTCTTC. This translates into CASSLASRVSNNEQFF.

The chain has TRBV21-1 and TRBJ2-7; TRBD1 was called by the table and not checked on the DNA. TRBV21-1 is flagged as a pseudogene. There are 15 residues in the CDR3. The CDR3 reads CASRILQGQEYEQYF. The CDR3, as DNA: TGTGCCAGCAGAATCCTGCAGGGTCAGGAATACGAGCAGTACTTC.

In its sample, this clone was seen once. The chain has TRBV7-8 and TRBJ2-5; weak D call: TRBD1 (6 bases). CDR1 is SGHVS, CDR2 FQNEAQ, per germline. The CDR3 has 15 residues. V lost 0 bases, J lost 1 base, and 9 bases lay in between. CDR3 coding DNA: TGTGCCAGCAGCTTAGCGGGGGCAGTCCAAGAGACCCAGTACTTC. This encodes CASSLAGAVQETQYF.

V and J are TRBV2 and TRBJ2-3; 11 bases are shared with TRBD2. Germline values: CDR1 SNHLY, CDR2 FYNNEI. This CDR3 comprises 14 residues. J lost 3 bases, V lost 10 bases, and 6 bases had no gene match. This CDR3 is CATQWTSGTDTQYF. Here the CDR3 DNA reads TGTGCCACCCAATGGACTAGCGGGACAGATACGCAGTATTTT.